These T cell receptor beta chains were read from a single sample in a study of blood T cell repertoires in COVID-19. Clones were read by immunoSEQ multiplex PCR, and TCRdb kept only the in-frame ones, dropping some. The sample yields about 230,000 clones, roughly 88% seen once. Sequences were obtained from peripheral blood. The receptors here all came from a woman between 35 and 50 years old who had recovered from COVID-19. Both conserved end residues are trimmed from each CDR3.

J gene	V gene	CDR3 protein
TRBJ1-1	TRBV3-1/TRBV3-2	ASSQGLTEAF
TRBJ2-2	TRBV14	ASSQDLSANTGELF
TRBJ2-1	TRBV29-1	SVVRTGDRSYNEQF
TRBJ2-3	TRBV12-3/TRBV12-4	ASSLTSTDTQY
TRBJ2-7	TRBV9	ASSPNPEFTYEQY
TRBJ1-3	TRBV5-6	ASSTERSSGNTIY
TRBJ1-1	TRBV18	ASSPLEETEAF
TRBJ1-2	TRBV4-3	ASSQVAGGNYGYT
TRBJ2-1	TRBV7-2	ASSPTRTLNNEQF
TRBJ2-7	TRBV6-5	ASSYTDNRAYEQY
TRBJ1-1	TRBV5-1	ASTNLDRGVNTEAF
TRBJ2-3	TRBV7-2	ASSFFLAGSTDTQY
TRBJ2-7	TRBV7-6	ASSLQPLDGGGLSSYEQY
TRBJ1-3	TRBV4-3	ASSQGQPGLGNTIY
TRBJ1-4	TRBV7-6	ASSFSPGQGAQSEKLF
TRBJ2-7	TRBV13	ASSTRGVGEQY